This T cell receptor beta chain was captured in a study of blood T cells in healthy people across ages. Study details: About one barcoded TCR beta cDNA was captured per two T cells.

Study outcomes and limitations: Roughly linear declines in TCR beta diversity per million T cells occurred with age. Diversity was higher, and naive CD4+ cells more numerous, in long-lived donors than in aged donors.

Each sample yielded at least 6.5 million isolated PBMCs. Through a sample-barcoded 5' primer and a J-beta primer mix, a second PCR was run for roughly 7 to 11 cycles. TCRdb analysed the 5' RACE reads with MiXCR anew, one entry per CDR3 protein. There are approximately 940,000 distinct CDR3 sequences in the sample; 45% to 50% occur only once, and around an eighth lies in the top ten. This CDR3 is 15 amino acids long. Per germline, CDR1 SGHRS and CDR2 YFSETQ. V lost 4 bases and J lost 2, with 14 bases in between. Of note for this clonotype: The antigen is unknown.

V is TRBV5-1 and J is TRBJ2-3, with TRBD1 as a possible D gene (6 bases). The TCR was taken from a man under 40 in good health. Sample: blood. This chain's CDR3 is CASSPQGIITDTQYF. CDR3 DNA sequence: TGCGCCAGCAGCCCTCAGGGGATAATCACAGATACGCAGTATTTT.